The T cell receptor (beta chain) described here comes from a study of blood T cell repertoires in COVID-19. On the study more broadly: Material from acute and convalescent COVID-19 was sourced from the United States, Italy and Spain.

This clone showed up just once. Trimming removed 4 bases from V and 4 bases from J; junction bases left unmatched: 3. Germline-derived CDR1 and CDR2 are MGHRA and YSYEKL. This CDR3 is built from 15 residues. Data came from immunoSEQ multiplex PCR; TCRdb stores just in-frame clones and leaves some out. The table has fewer than 300,000 clones, around 90% seen once. The rearrangement uses TRBV4-1 and TRBJ2-2; 10 nucleotides align to TRBD2. The sequenced sample consisted of PBMCs or T cells enriched from blood (not recorded which). This receptor was identified in a woman in her twenties or thirties who had recovered from COVID-19. CDR3 sequence (DNA): TGCGCCAGCAGCCTGCGGACTAGCGGCACCGGGGAGCTGTTTTTT. This sequence encodes CASSLRTSGTGELFF.